The subject of this entry is one T cell receptor (beta chain). Unrecorded immune exposures were likely, despite nominal health at sampling. Use of 60 Vbeta and 13 Jbeta primers characterized the PCR. Per the original data handling: Later work found approximately 87 million unique TCR beta chains, with 10 million to 14 million shared. The data were produced by immunoSEQ multiplex PCR, yet TCRdb's version contains in-frame clones alone and is incomplete. The DNA gave D and trimming, while V, J and clone size come from that table. The sample comprises approximately 200,000 clones, around 78% of which are singletons, and under 2% rests with the top ten. These data come from a study of cytomegalovirus exposure and HLA in healthy donors. The CDR3 has 16 amino acids. The V gene's germline CDR1 is SGHNT and CDR2 YYREEE (reference sequence).

The TCR originated in a man aged 25-45 years in good health and CMV-seronegative. The chain has TRBV5-4 and TRBJ2-5, with TRBD1 as a possible D gene (6 bases). The assigned J gene may be wrong: the sequence end matches TRBJ2-7 better. Source material: PBMCs. The chain's CDR3 is CASSLAGETGLHEQYF. The CDR3 DNA reads as TGTGCCAGCAGCTTGGCCGGGGAGACAGGTCTCCACGAGCAGTACTTC.